This TCR beta chain was captured in a study of blood T cell repertoires in COVID-19. Study details: Acute-phase and convalescent COVID-19 samples originated in the United States, Italy and Spain. PBMCs, B-cell-depleted T cells, or T cells provided the cDNA or gDNA that made up the material.

Per the germline V gene, CDR1 is MRHNA and CDR2 is SNTAGT. The CDR3 spans 12 residues. The V and J ends lost 7 bases and 0 bases respectively, with 3 bases between them. Sequenced by immunoSEQ multiplex PCR; TCRdb stores in-frame clones only, minus some. This table has 200,000 to 300,000 clones, around 86% appearing once. Enrolled through a virtual design, the participants were between about 18 and 100 years of age and came from roughly 22 US areas. The V gene is TRBV6-4, the J gene TRBJ2-2; no clear D gene. This clonotype originated in a woman younger than 35 who had recovered from COVID-19. Material for sequencing was PBMCs or T cells enriched from blood (not recorded which). CDR3 coding DNA: TGTGCCAGCACGGCGAACACCGGGGAGCTGTTTTTT. Its translation: CASTANTGELFF.